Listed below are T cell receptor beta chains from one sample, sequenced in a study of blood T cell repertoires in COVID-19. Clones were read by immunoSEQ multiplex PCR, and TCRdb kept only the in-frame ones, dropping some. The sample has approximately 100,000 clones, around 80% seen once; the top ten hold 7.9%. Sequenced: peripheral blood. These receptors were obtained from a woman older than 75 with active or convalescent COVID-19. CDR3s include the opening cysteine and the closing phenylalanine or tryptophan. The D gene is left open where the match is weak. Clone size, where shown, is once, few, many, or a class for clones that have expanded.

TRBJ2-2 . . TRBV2 TGTGCCAGCAGGGACATGAACACCGGGGAGCTGTTTTTT CASRDMNTGELFF
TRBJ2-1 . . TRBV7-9 TGTGCCAGCAGTTTGGGGGCAAATGAGCAGTTCTTC CASSLGANEQFF
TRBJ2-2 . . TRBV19 TGTGCCAGTAGTATAGAGTTAGCTTTTGGGGAGCTGTTTTTT CASSIELAFGELFF
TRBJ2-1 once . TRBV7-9 TGTGCCAGCACGCAACTAGTTTTATTCAATGAGCAGTTCTTC CASTQLVLFNEQFF
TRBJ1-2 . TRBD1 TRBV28 TGTGCCAGCAGTAGAAAACAGGGGCTGGGCGGCTACACCTTC CASSRKQGLGGYTF
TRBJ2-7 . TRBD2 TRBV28 TGTGCTTTAGCGGGGTTAGGGGCCTACGAGCAGTACTTC CALAGLGAYEQYF
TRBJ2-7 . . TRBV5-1 TGCGCCAGCAGCGCAGGGACTTCCGTTGAGCAGTACTTC CASSAGTSVEQYF
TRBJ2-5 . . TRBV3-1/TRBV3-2 TGTGCCAGCAGCCAAGGTTCGTGGGGCGTTGAGACCCAGTACTTC CASSQGSWGVETQYF
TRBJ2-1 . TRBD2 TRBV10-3 TGTGCCATCAGTGATGGGGGGACTAGCGGGAGATATCCCCCCGGTGAGCAGTTCTTC CAISDGGTSGRYPPGEQFF
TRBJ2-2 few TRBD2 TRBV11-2 TGTGCCAGCAGCTTAGGGACGTGGGAGGGCCGTACCGGGGAGCTGTTTTTT CASSLGTWEGRTGELFF
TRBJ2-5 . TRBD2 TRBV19 TGTGCCAGTAGTATCGTGACTAGCGGCCCCAAGACCCAGTACTTC CASSIVTSGPKTQYF
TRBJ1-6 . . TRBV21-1 TGTGCCAGCAGCAATCCAGACAGGGGTGATTCACCCCTCCACTTT CASSNPDRGDSPLHF
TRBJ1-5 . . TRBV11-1 TGTGCCAGCAGTCAGGTGGTGGGTCAGCCCCAGCATTTT CASSQVVGQPQHF
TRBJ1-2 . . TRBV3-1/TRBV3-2 TGTGCCAGCAGCCAAGAAGGAGGTGGCTATGGCTACACCTTC CASSQEGGGYGYTF
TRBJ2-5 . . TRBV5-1 TGCGCCAGCAGCCCAGGCGACAGGCCACTTGGAGAGACCCAGTACTTC CASSPGDRPLGETQYF
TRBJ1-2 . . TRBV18 TGTGCCAGCTCTTATCATCATGGAGGAACAAACTATGGCTACACCTTC CASSYHHGGTNYGYTF
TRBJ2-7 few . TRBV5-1 TGCGCCAGCAGCTTCTCGAGTGCGGGGTACGAGCAGTACTTC CASSFSSAGYEQYF
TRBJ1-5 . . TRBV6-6 TGTGCCAGCAGTTACGTGGGGCGCGGCAATCAGCCCCAGCATTTT CASSYVGRGNQPQHF
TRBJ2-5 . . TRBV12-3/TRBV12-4 TGTGCCAGCAGCCTTTTTGAGACCCAGTACTTC CASSLFETQYF
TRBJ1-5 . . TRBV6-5 TGTGCCAGCATGTACACTAGCAATCAGCCCCAGCATTTT CASMYTSNQPQHF
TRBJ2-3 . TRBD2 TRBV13 TGTGCCAGCAGAACTCTAGCGGAGATCACAGATACGCAGTATTTT CASRTLAEITDTQYF
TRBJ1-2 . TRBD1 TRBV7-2 TGTGCCAGCACCCGACAGGGGTATGGCTACACCTTC CASTRQGYGYTF
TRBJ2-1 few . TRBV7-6 TGTGCCAGCAGTTCTACAGGGCATGAGCAGTTCTTC CASSSTGHEQFF
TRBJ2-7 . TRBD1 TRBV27 TGTGCCAGCAGTTTGGATCGACAGGGCTACGAGCAGTACTTC CASSLDRQGYEQYF
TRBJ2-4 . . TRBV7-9 TGTGCCAGCAGCTTATCCGGGGTTAAAAACATTCAGTACTTC CASSLSGVKNIQYF
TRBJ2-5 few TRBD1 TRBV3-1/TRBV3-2 TGTGCCAGCAGCCAAGAAACCGGGACAGTCTTCCAAGAGACCCAGTACTTC CASSQETGTVFQETQYF
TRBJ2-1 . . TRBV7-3 TGTGCCAGCAGCCGCGGATCTAACATCTACAATGAGCAGTTCTTC CASSRGSNIYNEQFF
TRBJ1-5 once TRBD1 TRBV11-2 TGTGCCAGCAGCAATCCGGGACAGCCTCGCAATCAGCCCCAGCATTTT CASSNPGQPRNQPQHF